This T cell receptor beta chain was sequenced during a study of vaccination and CD4 T cells after COVID-19. Study summary: Post-COVID samples were collected a median 101 days following diagnosis, spanning 35 to 161.

About this clonotype: The antigen is undetermined.

Trimming shortened V by 2 bases and J by 0 bases, and 11 bases separated the two germline ends. This CDR3 is built from 16 residues. Germline V gene lookup returns CDR1 SNHLY and CDR2 FYNNEI. The treatment here: approximately 10-day PBMC culture with coronavirus spike peptide pools or control peptides (ViraFEST assay). The assay that was used to sequence DNA from cultured CD4+ T cells was the Oncomine TCR Beta short-read assay. TCRdb reprocessed the PCR reads via MiXCR and lists one record per CDR3 protein. The data hold about 14,000 distinct CDR3 sequences, with around 45% observed a single time. V and J are TRBV2 and TRBJ2-1; D is unresolved. This receptor was obtained from a human donor with COVID-19. Sequenced sample: cultured CD4+ T cells from blood. The CDR3 region is CASSESPESSYNEQFF. As DNA, the CDR3 is TGTGCCAGCAGTGAAAGTCCAGAGAGCTCCTACAATGAGCAGTTCTTC.